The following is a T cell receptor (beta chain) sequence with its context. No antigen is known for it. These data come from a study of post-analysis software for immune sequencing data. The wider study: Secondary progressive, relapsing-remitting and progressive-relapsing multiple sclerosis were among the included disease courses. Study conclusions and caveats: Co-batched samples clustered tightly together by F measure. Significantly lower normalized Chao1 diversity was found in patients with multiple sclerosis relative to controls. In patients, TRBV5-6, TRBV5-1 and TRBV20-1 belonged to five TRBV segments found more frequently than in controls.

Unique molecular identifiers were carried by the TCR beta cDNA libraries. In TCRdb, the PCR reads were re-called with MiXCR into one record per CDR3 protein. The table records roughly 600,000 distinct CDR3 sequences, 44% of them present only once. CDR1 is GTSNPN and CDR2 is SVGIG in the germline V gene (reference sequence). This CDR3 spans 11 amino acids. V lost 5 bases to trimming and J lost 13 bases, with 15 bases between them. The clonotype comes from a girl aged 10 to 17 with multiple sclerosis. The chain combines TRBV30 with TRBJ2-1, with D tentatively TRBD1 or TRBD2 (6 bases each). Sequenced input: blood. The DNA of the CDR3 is TGTGCCTGGGCCCGCCGGGGGCTTCAGTTCTTC. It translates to CAWARRGLQFF.